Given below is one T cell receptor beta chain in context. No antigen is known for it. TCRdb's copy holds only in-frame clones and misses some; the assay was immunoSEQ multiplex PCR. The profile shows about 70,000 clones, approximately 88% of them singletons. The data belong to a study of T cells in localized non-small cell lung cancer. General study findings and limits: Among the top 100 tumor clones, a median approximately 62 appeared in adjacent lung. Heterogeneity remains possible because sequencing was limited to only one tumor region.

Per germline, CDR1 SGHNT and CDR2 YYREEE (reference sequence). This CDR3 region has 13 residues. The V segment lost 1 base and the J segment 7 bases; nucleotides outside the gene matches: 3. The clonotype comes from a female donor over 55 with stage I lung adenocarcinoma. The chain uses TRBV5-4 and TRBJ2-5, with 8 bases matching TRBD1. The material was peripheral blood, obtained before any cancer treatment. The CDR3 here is CASSLYGTGTQYF. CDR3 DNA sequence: TGTGCCAGCAGCTTGTACGGGACAGGGACCCAGTACTTC.